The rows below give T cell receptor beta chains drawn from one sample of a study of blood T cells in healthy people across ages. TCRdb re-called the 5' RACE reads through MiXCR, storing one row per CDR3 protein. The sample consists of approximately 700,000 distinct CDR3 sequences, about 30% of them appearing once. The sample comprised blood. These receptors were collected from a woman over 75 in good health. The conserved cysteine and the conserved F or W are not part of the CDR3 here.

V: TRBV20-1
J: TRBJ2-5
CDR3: RVRSPAETQY

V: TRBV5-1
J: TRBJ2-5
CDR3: ASSLGGSPEETQY

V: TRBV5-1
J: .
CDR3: ASSSLAGDPYEQY

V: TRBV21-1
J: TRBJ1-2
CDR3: ASSTPTDGDSDVYGYT

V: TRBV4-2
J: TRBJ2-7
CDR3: ASSQEISGYEQY

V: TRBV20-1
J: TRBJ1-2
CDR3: SASRGLSKGYT

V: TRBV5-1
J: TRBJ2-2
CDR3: ASREVVAGELF

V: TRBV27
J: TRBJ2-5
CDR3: ASSLGRVGETQY

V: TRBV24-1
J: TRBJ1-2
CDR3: ATSDLENYGYT

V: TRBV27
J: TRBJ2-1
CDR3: ASSLEQGLDEQF

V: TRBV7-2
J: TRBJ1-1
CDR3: ASSLAHGVNTEAF

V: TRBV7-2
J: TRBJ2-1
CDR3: ASSFQVGLDEQF

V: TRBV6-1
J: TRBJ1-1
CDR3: ASSDTFSTEAF

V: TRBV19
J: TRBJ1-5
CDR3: ASSTLDRGDNQPQH

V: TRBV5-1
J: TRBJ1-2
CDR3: ASALKGGDYGYT

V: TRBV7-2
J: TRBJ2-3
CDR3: ASSPDGTGVRTDTQY

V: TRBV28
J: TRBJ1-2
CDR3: ASSFTGGKAGYT

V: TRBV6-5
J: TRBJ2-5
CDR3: ASSYPYRQETQY

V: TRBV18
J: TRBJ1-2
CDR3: ASSPEPGTVYYGYT

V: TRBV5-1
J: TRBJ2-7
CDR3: ASRQTGTAYEQY

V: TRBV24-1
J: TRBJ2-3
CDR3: ATSGRDFMGADTQY

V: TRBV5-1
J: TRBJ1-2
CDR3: ASSWPTDTVNYGYT

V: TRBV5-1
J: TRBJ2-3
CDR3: ASSLRTGPGDTQY

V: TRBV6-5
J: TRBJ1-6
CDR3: ASSSLGQGSSPLH

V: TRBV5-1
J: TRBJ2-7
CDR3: ASSLRDSSSYEQY

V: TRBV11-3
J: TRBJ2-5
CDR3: ASSRAGTSSEEQY

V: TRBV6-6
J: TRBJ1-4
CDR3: ASSYPGGGDEKRF

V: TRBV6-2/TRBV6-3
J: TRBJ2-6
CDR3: ASSYRTGGGSGANVLT

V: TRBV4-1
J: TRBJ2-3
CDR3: ASSHITGTGSTDTQY

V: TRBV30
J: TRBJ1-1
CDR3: AWSPGRVNTEAF

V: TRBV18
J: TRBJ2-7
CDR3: ASSPSGQGVFEQY

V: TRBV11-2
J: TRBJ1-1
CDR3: ASSTRGARNTEAF

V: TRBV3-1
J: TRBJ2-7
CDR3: ASSQDREYEQY

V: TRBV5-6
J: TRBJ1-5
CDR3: ASSLALGGAGNQPQH

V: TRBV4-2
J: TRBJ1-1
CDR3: ASSPLGRKNTEAF

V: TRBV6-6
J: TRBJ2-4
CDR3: ASSPYGEGAKNIQY

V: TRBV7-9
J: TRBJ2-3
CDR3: ASSSSGGASDTQY

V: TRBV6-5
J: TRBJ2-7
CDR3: ASSPQGADLEQY

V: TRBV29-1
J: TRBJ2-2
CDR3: SVFGTRALANTGELF

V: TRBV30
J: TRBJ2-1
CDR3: AWNAGTGSQGEQF

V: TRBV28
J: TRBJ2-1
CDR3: ASSLIGAADNEQF

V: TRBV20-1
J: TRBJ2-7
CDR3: SASLLLGDRAVQY

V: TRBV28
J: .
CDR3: ASSLTGKVGEQY

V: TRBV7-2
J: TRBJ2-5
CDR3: ASSTDLIETQY

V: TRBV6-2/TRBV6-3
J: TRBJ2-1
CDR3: ASSYSPGQQYNEQF

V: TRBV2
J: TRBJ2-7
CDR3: ASSTDRGRSYEQY

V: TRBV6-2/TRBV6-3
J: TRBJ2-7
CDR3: ASSEPYYEQY

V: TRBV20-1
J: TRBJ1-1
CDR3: SESDRVAEAF

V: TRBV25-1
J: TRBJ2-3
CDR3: ASKAPTGPQY

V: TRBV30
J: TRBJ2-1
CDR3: AGDSAEQF

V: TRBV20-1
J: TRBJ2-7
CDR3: SARGLQNYEQY

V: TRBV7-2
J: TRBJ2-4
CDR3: ASSLAGGATKNIQY

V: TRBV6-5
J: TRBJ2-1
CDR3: ASRYQGARYNEQF

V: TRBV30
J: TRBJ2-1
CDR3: AWSVRWGRDEQF

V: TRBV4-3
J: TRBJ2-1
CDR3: TSSQVGVHEQF